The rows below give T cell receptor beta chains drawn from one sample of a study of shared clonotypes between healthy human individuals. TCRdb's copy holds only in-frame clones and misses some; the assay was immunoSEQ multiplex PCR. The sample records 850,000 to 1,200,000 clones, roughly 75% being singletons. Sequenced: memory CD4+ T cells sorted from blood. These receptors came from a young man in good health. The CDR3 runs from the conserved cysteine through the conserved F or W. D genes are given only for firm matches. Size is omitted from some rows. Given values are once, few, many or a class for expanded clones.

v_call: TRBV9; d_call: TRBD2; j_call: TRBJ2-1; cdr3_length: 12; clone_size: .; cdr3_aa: CASNRGGDLQFF; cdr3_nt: TGTGCCAGCAACCGTGGGGGGGATTTACAGTTCTTC
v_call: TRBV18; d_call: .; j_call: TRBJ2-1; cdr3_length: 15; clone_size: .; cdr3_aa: CASSPSEGDHNEQFF; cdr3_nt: TGTGCCAGCTCACCATCGGAAGGGGACCACAATGAGCAGTTCTTC
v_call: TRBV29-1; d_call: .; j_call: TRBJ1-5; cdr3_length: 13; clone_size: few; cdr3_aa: CSVGTARDQPQHF; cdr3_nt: TGCAGCGTTGGGACGGCTCGGGATCAGCCCCAGCATTTT
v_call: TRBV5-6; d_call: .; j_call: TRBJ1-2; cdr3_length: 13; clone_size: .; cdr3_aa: CASSLWEGSGYTF; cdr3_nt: TGTGCCAGCAGCCTCTGGGAGGGGTCCGGCTACACCTTC
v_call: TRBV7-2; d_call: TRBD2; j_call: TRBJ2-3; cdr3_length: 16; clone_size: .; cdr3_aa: CASSLGLAGVWDTQYF; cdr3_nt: TGTGCCAGCAGCTTAGGTTTGGCGGGAGTTTGGGATACGCAGTATTTT
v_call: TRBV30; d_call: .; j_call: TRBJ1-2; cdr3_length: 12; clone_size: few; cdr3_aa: CAWSPGYDGYTF; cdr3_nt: TGTGCCTGGAGTCCGGGTTACGACGGCTACACCTTC
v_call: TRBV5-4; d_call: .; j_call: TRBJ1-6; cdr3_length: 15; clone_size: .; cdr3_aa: CASRTDSSYNSPLHF; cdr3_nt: TGTGCCAGCAGGACGGACAGCTCCTATAATTCACCCCTCCACTTT
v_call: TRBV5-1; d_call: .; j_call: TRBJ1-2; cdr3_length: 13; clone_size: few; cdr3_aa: CASSLDEGRAPIF; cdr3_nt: TGCGCCAGCAGCTTGGATGAGGGGAGGGCCCCTATTTTC
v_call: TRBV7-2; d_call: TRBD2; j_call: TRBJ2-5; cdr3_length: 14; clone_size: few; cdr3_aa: CASTRLAGKETQYF; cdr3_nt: TGTGCCAGCACCAGACTAGCGGGGAAGGAGACCCAGTACTTC
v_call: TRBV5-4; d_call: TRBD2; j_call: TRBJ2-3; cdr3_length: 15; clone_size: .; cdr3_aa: CASSLGLAGLDTQYF; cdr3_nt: TGTGCCAGCAGCCTGGGACTAGCGGGGCTGGATACGCAGTATTTT
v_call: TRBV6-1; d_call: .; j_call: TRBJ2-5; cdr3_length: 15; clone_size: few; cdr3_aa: CASSEGQGYQETQYF; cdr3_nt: TGTGCCAGCAGTGAAGGGCAGGGCTACCAAGAGACCCAGTACTTC
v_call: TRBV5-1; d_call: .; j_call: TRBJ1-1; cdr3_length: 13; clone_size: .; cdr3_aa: CASSTVGNTEAFF; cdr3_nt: TGCGCCAGCAGCACGGTGGGGAACACTGAAGCTTTCTTT
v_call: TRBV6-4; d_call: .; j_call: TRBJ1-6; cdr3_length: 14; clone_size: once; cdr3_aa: CASKPGGDNSPLHF; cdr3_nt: TGTGCCAGCAAACCCGGGGGTGATAATTCACCCCTCCACTTT
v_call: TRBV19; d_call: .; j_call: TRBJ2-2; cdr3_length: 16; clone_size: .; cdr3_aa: CASSIVTARNTGELFF; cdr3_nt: TGTGCCAGTAGTATCGTAACTGCCCGGAACACCGGGGAGCTGTTTTTT
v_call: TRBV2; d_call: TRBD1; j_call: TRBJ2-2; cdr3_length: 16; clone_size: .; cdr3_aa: CASSVSQGRNTGELFF; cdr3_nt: TGTGCCAGCAGTGTATCACAGGGGCGGAACACCGGGGAGCTGTTTTTT
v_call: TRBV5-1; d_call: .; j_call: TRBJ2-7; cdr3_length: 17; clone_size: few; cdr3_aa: CASSLALGGTGIYEQYF; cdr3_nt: TGCGCCAGCAGCTTGGCCCTAGGTGGAACAGGAATCTACGAGCAGTACTTC
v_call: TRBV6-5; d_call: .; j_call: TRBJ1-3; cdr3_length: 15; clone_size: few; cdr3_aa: CASSYSGRDRNTIYF; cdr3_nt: TGTGCCAGCAGTTACTCGGGCAGGGATAGAAACACCATATATTTT
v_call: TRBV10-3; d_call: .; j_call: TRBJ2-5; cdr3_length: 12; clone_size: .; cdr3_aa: CAISENQETQYF; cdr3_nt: TGTGCCATCAGTGAGAATCAAGAGACCCAGTACTTC
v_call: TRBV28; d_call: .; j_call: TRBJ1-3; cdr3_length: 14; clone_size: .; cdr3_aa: CASSLRQVGNTIYF; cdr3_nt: TGTGCCAGCAGTTTGAGGCAAGTGGGAAACACCATATATTTT
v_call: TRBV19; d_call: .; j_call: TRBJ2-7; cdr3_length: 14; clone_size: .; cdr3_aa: CARDRVQRRYEQYF; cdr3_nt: TGTGCCAGGGACCGGGTCCAAAGGAGGTACGAGCAGTACTTC
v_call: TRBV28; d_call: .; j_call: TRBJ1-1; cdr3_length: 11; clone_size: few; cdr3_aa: CASRRTAQAFF; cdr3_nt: TGTGCCAGCAGAAGGACAGCGCAAGCTTTCTTT
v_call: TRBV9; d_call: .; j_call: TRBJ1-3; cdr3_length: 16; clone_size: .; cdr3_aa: CASSATTSLRGNTIYF; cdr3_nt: TGTGCCAGCAGCGCCACAACATCGTTGCGAGGAAACACCATATATTTT